This TCR beta chain comes out of a study of identical twins. TCRdb re-derived calls from the 5' RACE reads in MiXCR, one entry per CDR3 protein. The profile shows 250,000 or so distinct CDR3 sequences, approximately 8.3% of them singletons. Findings of the study overall: For cord blood, abundant beta clonotypes had fewer insertions, unlike memory repertoires, which showed none.

This clonotype turned up a few times. Its antigen remains unidentified. This sample was also put to use in a study of yellow fever vaccine responses in identical twins.

The specimen was CD8+ T cells sorted from blood. The TCR sequence derives from a woman aged 18-29 years in good health.

The CDR3 sequence is CASSEGARKNTGELFF. The CDR3 region has the DNA TGTGCCAGCAGTGAAGGCGCTAGGAAGAACACCGGGGAGCTGTTTTTT. The chain couples TRBV25-1 to TRBJ2-2; D remains unclear. Germline loops: CDR1 MGHDK, CDR2 SYGVNS. The length of the CDR3 is 16 residues. Trimming stripped 2 bases from V and 1 base from J, with 11 bases between. The variable domain in full, with the rest retrieved from reference TRBV25-1 and TRBJ2-2, is EADIYQTPRYLVIGTGKKITLECSQTMGHDKMYWYQQDPGMELHLIHYSYGVNSTEKGDLSSESTVSRIRTEHFPLTLESARPSHTSQYLCASSEGARKNTGELFFGEGSRLTVL.